Sequencing of this T cell receptor (beta chain) was carried out in a study of blood T cell repertoires in COVID-19 (dated by TCRdb to 2018 to 2020). General notes on the study: The collaborator samples originated in the United States, Italy and Spain and spanned the acute and convalescent phases of COVID-19. The prospective study material was composed of cDNA or gDNA derived from T cells, B-cell-depleted T cells, or PBMCs. The dataset comprised deeply sampled blood TCRbeta repertoires from subjects exposed to, actively infected with, or recovered from COVID-19. The repertoires were released in a freely available public database meant as a resource for research on the immune response to SARS-CoV-2. The samples were drawn from two sources: the first 160 participants of the ongoing ImmuneRACE study, and 950 to 1,500 subjects contributed by 6 global collaborators. Nearly every sample came with metadata listing a de-identified subject ID, COVID-19 status, age in years and sex. Where available, HLA class I and class II types were taken from metadata supplied by the sample provider and were not determined by assay-based typing. What the work shows at the level of the full study, not this receptor alone: The quantity of clinical and demographic metadata differed by source and by participant and was supplied without curation.

The table lists this clone with a count of one. No antigen is known for it. Base qualities are not recorded, but no much larger clone differs from it by a single base. One collaborating source in Seattle enrolled patients while the patients were actively infected and followed the patients over time throughout the course of disease. Whole blood was collected in K2EDTA tubes by collaborating institutions according to the institutions' own protocols. For TCRbeta analysis, collaborators shipped samples in one of three forms: frozen whole blood, isolated PBMCs, or DNA extracted from either of those sample types. TCRbeta CDR3 regions were amplified from genomic DNA by means of the immunoSEQ Assay, a bias-controlled multiplex PCR. The authors' pipeline ran thus. The number of nucleated cells in each sample was estimated by amplification of reference gene primers within the assay. Sequence reads were collapsed and filtered to measure the absolute abundance of every unique TCRbeta CDR3 rearrangement. For each sample, productive Simpson clonality was calculated as the square root of Simpson's diversity index over productive rearrangements. Sourced from immuneACCESS, this table was stored by TCRdb with only in-frame sequences that have V and J called. A share of the clones is absent; for the studies checked, an unresolved V gene accounts for under half, and the remainder has no known explanation. The D gene and trimming were derived from the DNA, and the V and J assignments and clone size from that table. Counted in this sample were some 240,000 clones; approximately 78% of them appeared once. The ten largest clones represent over 4% of the sample.

Clipping removes 5 bases from V and 3 bases from J, with 7 as the unmatched junction base count. Reading the germline V gene gives CDR1 MDHEN and CDR2 SYDVKM. Including cysteine and phenylalanine, the CDR3 has 15 amino acids. Only CDR3 DNA is held: 45 bases, read in frame from base 1. Sequenced: peripheral blood. This clonotype originated in a woman aged 70-85 years with COVID-19, enrolled during active disease. The chain couples TRBV28 to TRBJ1-1; 9 of the junction bases match TRBD1. The CDR3 corresponds to CASSPWDREDTEAFF. The DNA sequence follows: TGTGCCAGCAGTCCATGGGACAGGGAGGACACTGAAGCTTTCTTT. The CDR3 plus the reference TRBV28 and TRBJ1-1 genes for the other parts give the full variable domain: DVKVTQSSRYLVKRTGEKVFLECVQDMDHENMFWYRQDPGLGLRLIYFSYDVKMKEKGDIPEGYSVSREKKERFSLILESASTNQTSMYLCASSPWDREDTEAFFGQGTRLTVV.